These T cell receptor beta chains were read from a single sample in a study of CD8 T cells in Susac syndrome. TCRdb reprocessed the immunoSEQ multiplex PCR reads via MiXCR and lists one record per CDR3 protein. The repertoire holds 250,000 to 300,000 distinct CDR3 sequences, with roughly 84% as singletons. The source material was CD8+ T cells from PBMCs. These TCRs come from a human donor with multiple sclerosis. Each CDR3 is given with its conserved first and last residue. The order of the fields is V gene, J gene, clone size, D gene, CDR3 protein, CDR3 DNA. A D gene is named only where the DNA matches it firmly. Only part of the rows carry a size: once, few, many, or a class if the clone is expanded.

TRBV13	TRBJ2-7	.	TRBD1	CASSLVGQDSYGQYF	TGTGCCAGCAGCTTAGTGGGACAGGACTCCTACGGGCAGTACTTC
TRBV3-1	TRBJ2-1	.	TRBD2	CASSQDPATSGRLEDEQFF	TGTGCCAGCAGCCAAGATCCCGCAACTAGCGGGAGGTTGGAAGATGAGCAGTTCTTC
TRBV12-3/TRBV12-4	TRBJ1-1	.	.	CASSFAGRTEAFF	TGTGCCAGCAGTTTTGCAGGGAGGACTGAAGCTTTCTTT
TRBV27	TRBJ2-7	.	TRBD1	CASSLTGGSPLYEQYF	TGTGCCAGCAGTTTAACAGGGGGTTCTCCCCTCTACGAGCAGTACTTC
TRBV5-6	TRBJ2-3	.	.	CASSAQPRPDTQYF	TGTGCCAGCAGCGCACAGCCCCGACCCGATACGCAGTATTTT
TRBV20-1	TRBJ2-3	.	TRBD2	CSADTGGGGTDTQYF	TGCAGTGCTGACACGGGAGGGGGTGGCACAGATACGCAGTATTTT
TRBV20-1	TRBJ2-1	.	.	CSAKGESYNEQFF	TGCAGTGCTAAGGGGGAATCCTACAATGAGCAGTTCTTC
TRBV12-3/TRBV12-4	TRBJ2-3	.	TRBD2	CASSLGSLAGGQQYF	TGTGCCAGCAGTTTAGGGTCTCTAGCGGGAGGGCAGCAGTATTTT
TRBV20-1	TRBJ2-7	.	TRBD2	CSARVGLAGSYEQYF	TGCAGTGCTAGAGTGGGACTAGCGGGTTCCTACGAGCAGTACTTC
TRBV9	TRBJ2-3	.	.	CASSDPGDTQYF	TGTGCCAGCAGTGACCCGGGAGATACGCAGTATTTT
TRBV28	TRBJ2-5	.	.	CASTGEETQYF	TGTGCCAGCACGGGGGAAGAGACCCAGTACTTC
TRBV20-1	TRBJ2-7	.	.	CSARDRVADSSYEQYF	TGCAGTGCTAGAGATCGAGTAGCGGACAGCTCCTACGAGCAGTACTTC
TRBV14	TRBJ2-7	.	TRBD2	CASSQEQTSGSYEQYF	TGTGCCAGCAGCCAAGAACAGACTAGCGGGAGCTACGAGCAGTACTTC
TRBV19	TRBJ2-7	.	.	CASTSGDHEQYF	TGTGCCAGTACCTCCGGGGACCACGAGCAGTACTTC
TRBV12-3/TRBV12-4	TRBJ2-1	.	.	CASSFRGTSYNEQFF	TGTGCCAGCAGTTTTCGCGGAACCTCCTACAATGAGCAGTTCTTC
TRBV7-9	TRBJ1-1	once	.	CASSLGTSPRARAFF	TGTGCCAGCAGCTTAGGAACGAGCCCCAGGGCCAGGGCTTTCTTT
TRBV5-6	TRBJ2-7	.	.	CASSSGASYEQYF	TGTGCCAGCAGCAGCGGAGCCTCCTACGAGCAGTACTTC
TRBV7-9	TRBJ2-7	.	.	CASSMGPDEQYF	TGTGCCAGCAGCATGGGACCGGACGAGCAGTACTTC
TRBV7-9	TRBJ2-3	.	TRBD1	CASSLNRGNHTDTQYF	TGTGCCAGCAGCTTAAACAGGGGGAACCACACAGATACGCAGTATTTT
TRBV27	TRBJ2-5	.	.	CATSATTLGTETQYF	TGTGCCACCTCGGCGACGACCTTGGGGACGGAGACCCAGTACTTC
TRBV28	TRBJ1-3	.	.	CASSFFHGNTIYF	TGTGCCAGCAGTTTCTTCCATGGGAACACCATATATTTT
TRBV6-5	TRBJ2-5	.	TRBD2	CASSYEREIKQETQYF	TGTGCCAGCAGTTACGAGCGGGAGATTAAGCAAGAGACCCAGTACTTC
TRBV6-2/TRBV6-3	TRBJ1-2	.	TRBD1	CASRYPRPRASTPTGGVPYGYTF	TGTGCCAGCAGGTATCCGAGGCCCCGTGCATCAACCCCGACAGGGGGCGTCCCCTATGGCTACACCTTC